These 20 T cell receptor beta chains were sequenced from one sample in a study of human T cells and chemical hapten exposure. Time point in this sample: patch test 3, about 24 weeks after DPC sensitization. Treatment described: therapeutic diphenylcyclopropenone sensitization with weekly scalp DPC. Each CDR3 protein gets one entry after TCRdb re-called the RACE reads with MiXCR. This table holds about 160,000 distinct CDR3 sequences, around 30% found once. The specimen was whole blood, collected in connection with sensitization to the hapten diphenylcyclopropenone (DPC). The receptors shown here come from a woman in her late teens or twenties with alopecia areata. Some clones in this sample may be carry-over from other donors' samples.

The CDR3 DNA is TGTGCCATCAGTGAGGTCGACAGGGCTGATACGCAGTATTTT. It codes for CAISEVDRADTQYF. The chain is built from TRBV10-3 and TRBJ2-3; 7 bases agree with TRBD1. V shed 2 bases, J shed 6 bases, and the junction held 5 bases outside the gene matches. CDR3 length equals 14 residues. Germline loops: CDR1 ENHRY, CDR2 SYGVKD.

The J gene is TRBJ1-5, the V gene TRBV5-1; 7 nucleotides line up with TRBD1. There are 14 residues in the CDR3. V lost 0 bases, J lost 6 bases, and 3 bases stayed unmatched. CDR1 is SGHRS and CDR2 is YFSETQ in the germline V gene. The chain's CDR3 is CASSLETGIQPQHF. CDR3 coding DNA: TGCGCCAGCAGCTTGGAGACAGGGATTCAGCCCCAGCATTTT.

This clonotype was seen only a few times. The V call is TRBV10-3, the J call TRBJ1-2; 8 positions agree with TRBD1. The germline V gene has CDR1 ENHRY and CDR2 SYGVKD. This CDR3 has 12 amino acids. V trimming: 6 bases; J trimming: 6 bases; junction bases outside the gene matches: 3. DNA for the CDR3: TGTGCCATCAGACCAGGGGGCGATGGCTACACCTTC. It specifies CAIRPGGDGYTF.

This clonotype was picked up many times. This chain joins TRBV7-2 and TRBJ1-2; no definite D call. The V and J ends lost 1 base and 6 bases respectively, with 3 bases between them. The CDR3 has 11 amino acids. Germline values: CDR1 SGHTA, CDR2 FQGNSA. The CDR3 here is CASSLGDGYTF. In DNA form, the CDR3 reads TGTGCCAGCAGCTTAGGGGATGGCTACACCTTC.

The chain carries TRBV12-3 or TRBV12-4 and TRBJ2-1; TRBD2 agrees at 10 bases. V shed 6 bases and J 5 bases; nucleotides not matched to a gene: 4. This CDR3 comprises 14 residues. The CDR3 region has the DNA TGTGCCAGCAGCAAGACTAGCGGGCACAATGAGCAGTTCTTC. It encodes CASSKTSGHNEQFF.

This clonotype was seen more than once but under ten times. V usage is TRBV3-1 and J usage is TRBJ1-5; 10 bases align to TRBD1. The trim removed 3 bases at V and 6 bases at J, leaving 11 bases unmatched. The CDR3 runs 17 residues. CDR1 LGHDT and CDR2 YNNKEL come from the germline V gene (reference sequence). This chain's CDR3 is CASSQYAGQGFPQPQHF. The CDR3 nucleotides read TGTGCCAGCAGCCAGTACGCGGGACAGGGGTTCCCTCAGCCCCAGCATTTT.

This clonotype was observed a few times. The CDR3 region has the DNA TGTGCCAGCAGTTGGGGGGCGCACACCGGGGAGCTGTTTTTT. Its protein product is CASSWGAHTGELFF. The chain carries TRBV7-2 and TRBJ2-2; D assignment may be TRBD1 or TRBD2 (6 bases each). In germline, CDR1 is SGHTA, CDR2 FQGNSA. The CDR3 has 14 amino acids. V was cut by 6 bases and J by 3 bases, with 11 bases left in between.

The J gene is TRBJ1-5, the V gene TRBV12-3 or TRBV12-4; a possible D gene is TRBD1 (6 bases). This CDR3 spans 14 amino acids. Trimming left V 2 bases short and J 6 bases short, with 11 bases between. CDR3 DNA: TGTGCCAGCAGTTTACCAGGAGGGGGTCAGCCCCAGCATTTT. Amino acids: CASSLPGGGQPQHF.

There are a few counts of this clonotype. The chain uses TRBV5-1 and TRBJ2-1; TRBD2 matches 8 bases. Losses at the gene ends were 6 bases for V and 4 bases for J; bases not matched to a gene: 9. This CDR3 spans 15 amino acids. The germline gives CDR1 SGHRS, CDR2 YFSETQ. The CDR3 spells CASTYGGGKYNEQFF. The DNA for the CDR3 is TGCGCCAGCACTTACGGCGGGGGGAAATACAATGAGCAGTTCTTC.

This clonotype was seen a few times. The rearrangement links TRBV4-1 to TRBJ2-5; 15 bases fit TRBD2. Germline CDR1 reads MGHRA; CDR2 reads YSYEKL. With 2 bases clipped from V and 7 bases from J, the junction kept 5 bases outside the gene matches. There are 16 residues in the CDR3. The CDR3 sequence is CASSQTGLAGGGTQYF. The CDR3 DNA follows: TGCGCCAGCAGCCAAACGGGACTAGCGGGGGGCGGGACCCAGTACTTC.

This clonotype was detected only a few times. This chain joins TRBV20-1 and TRBJ2-2, with D possibly matching TRBD1 (5 bases). V was shortened by 0 bases and J by 1 base, with 9 bases between the two germline ends. Germline V gene data show CDR1 as DFQATT and CDR2 as SNEGSKA (reference sequence). This CDR3 has 15 residues. This CDR3 is CSAREVGQNTGELFF. CDR3 nucleotide sequence: TGCAGTGCTAGAGAGGTGGGGCAGAACACCGGGGAGCTGTTTTTT.

The V call is TRBV7-2, the J call TRBJ2-2; unclear D gene. V gave up 2 bases and J gave up 7 bases, with 8 bases separating them. The germline CDR1 and CDR2 sequences are SGHTA and FQGNSA. The CDR3 has 13 residues. The CDR3 DNA is TGTGCCAGCAGCTTATCAGGTCGCGGGGAGCTGTTTTTT. This codes for CASSLSGRGELFF.

J is TRBJ2-7 and V is TRBV20-1; D perhaps matches TRBD2 (6 bases). Germline V gene data show CDR1 as DFQATT and CDR2 as SNEGSKA (reference sequence). The CDR3 is 13 residues long. V lost 5 bases to trimming and J lost 3 bases, with 14 bases between them. CDR3 amino acids: CSALGLPVYEQYF. For the CDR3, the DNA is TGCAGTGCTCTGGGACTCCCTGTCTACGAGCAGTACTTC.

Regarding this clonotype: The CDR3 does not end in the conserved phenylalanine or tryptophan, so this is likely a read error. The chain has TRBV4-2 and TRBJ2-7, with 7 bases matching TRBD1. The CDR3 covers 15 residues. The V gene's germline CDR1 is LGHNA and CDR2 YNFKEQ. Losses at the gene ends were 0 bases for V and 3 bases for J; bases not matched to a gene: 5. The CDR3: CASSQDGQAGYEQYL. DNA of the CDR3: TGTGCCAGCAGCCAAGACGGACAGGCGGGCTACGAGCAGTACCTC.

This clonotype was detected a few times. The junction departs from germline at one end; a sequencing error may be responsible. This chain uses TRBV4-1 with TRBJ2-7; D is ambiguous. The germline V gene encodes CDR1 MGHRA and CDR2 YSYEKL. The length of the CDR3 is 11 residues. CDR3 residues: CASSQPGTQPF. CDR3 bases: TGCGCCAGCAGCCAACCCGGTACCCAACCCTTC.

The CDR3 reads CASRVSLNTIYF. The CDR3 DNA reads as TGTGCCAGCAGGGTATCCCTAAACACCATATATTTT. V is TRBV12-3 or TRBV12-4 and J is TRBJ1-3; no clear D. Trimming took 6 bases from V and 6 from J, leaving 9 bases between them. The CDR3 extends over 12 amino acids.

The chain employs TRBV7-9 and TRBJ2-1, with D possibly matching TRBD2 (5 bases). V was trimmed by 4 bases and J by 6 bases, leaving 13 bases between them. The CDR3 runs to 14 residues. Germline loops: CDR1 SEHNR, CDR2 FQNEAQ (reference sequence). The CDR3 DNA follows: TGTGCCAGCAGCTCCGGCGGGTGGGCCAATGAGCAGTTCTTC. As protein: CASSSGGWANEQFF.

The V call is TRBV28, the J call TRBJ2-1; 11 positions match TRBD2. CDR3 size: 15 residues. Germline CDR1 is MDHEN and CDR2 is SYDVKM. The trim removed 5 bases at V and 10 bases at J, leaving 10 bases unmatched. CDR3 region: CASSEGLAEAGEQFF. The CDR3 DNA reads as TGTGCCAGCAGTGAGGGACTAGCGGAGGCAGGGGAGCAGTTCTTC. The complete variable domain, with remaining parts taken from reference TRBV28 and TRBJ2-1, reads DVKVTQSSRYLVKRTGEKVFLECVQDMDHENMFWYRQDPGLGLRLIYFSYDVKMKEKGDIPEGYSVSREKKERFSLILESASTNQTSMYLCASSEGLAEAGEQFFGPGTRLTVL.

The chain employs TRBV27 and TRBJ1-5; tentative D call: TRBD1 (6 bases). Per germline, CDR1 MNHEY and CDR2 SMNVEV (reference sequence). Trimming took off 6 bases at V and 6 bases at J, with 27 bases between the two ends. The CDR3 has 18 amino acids. CDR3: CASSASRTGSIIFQPQHF. CDR3 coding DNA: TGTGCCAGCAGCGCCTCCCGAACAGGGTCCATAATCTTTCAGCCCCAGCATTTT.

This clonotype was detected a few times. This chain links TRBV4-1 with TRBJ1-2, with D unresolved. Trimming shortened V by 3 bases and J by 6 bases, and 17 bases separated the two germline ends. From germline, CDR1 is MGHRA and CDR2 YSYEKL. This CDR3 is 15 amino acids long. This CDR3 reads CASSQTWLTKDGYTF. Here the CDR3 DNA reads TGCGCCAGCAGCCAGACGTGGCTAACCAAAGATGGCTACACCTTC.